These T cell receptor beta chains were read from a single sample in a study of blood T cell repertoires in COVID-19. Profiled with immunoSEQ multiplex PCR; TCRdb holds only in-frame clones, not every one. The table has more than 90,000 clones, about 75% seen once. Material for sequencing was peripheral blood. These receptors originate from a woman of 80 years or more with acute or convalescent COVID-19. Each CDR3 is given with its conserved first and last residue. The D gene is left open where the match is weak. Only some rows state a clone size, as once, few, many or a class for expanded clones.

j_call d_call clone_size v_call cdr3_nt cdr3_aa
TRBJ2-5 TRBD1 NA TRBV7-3 TGTGCCAGCAGCCTAGGGGGACAGGGTGGAGAGACCCAGTACTTC CASSLGGQGGETQYF
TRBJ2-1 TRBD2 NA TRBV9 TGTGCCAGCAGCGCCGGGGGGACCTCCTACAATGAGCAGTTCTTC CASSAGGTSYNEQFF
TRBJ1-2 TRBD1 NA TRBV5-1 TGCGCCAGCAGCCAAAACTTGGGACAGGGGATCTCGGGCTACACCTTC CASSQNLGQGISGYTF
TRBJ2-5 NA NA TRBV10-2 TGCGCCAGCAGTGACCTAGCTGGAGAGACCCAGTACTTC CASSDLAGETQYF
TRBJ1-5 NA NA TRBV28 TGTGCCAGCAGTCTACGGGACTTCGATCAGCCCCAGCATTTT CASSLRDFDQPQHF
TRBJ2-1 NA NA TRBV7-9 TGTGCCAGCAGCGTATTGGGGCCTCGCTATGAGCAGTTCTTC CASSVLGPRYEQFF
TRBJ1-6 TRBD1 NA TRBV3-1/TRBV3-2 TGTGCCAGCAGCCCAACTCAGGGGGGTGGGTATAATTCACCCCTCCACTTT CASSPTQGGGYNSPLHF
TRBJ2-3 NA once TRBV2 TGTGCCAGCACCCGAGGCGCAGATACGCAGTATTTT CASTRGADTQYF
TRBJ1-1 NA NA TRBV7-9 TGTGCCAGCAGCTCGATGGGCCAGGGAAACACTGAAGCTTTCTTT CASSSMGQGNTEAFF
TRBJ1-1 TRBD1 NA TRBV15 TGTGCCACCAGCAGAGGGACAGGCGTAGGTGTGACTGAAGCTTTCTTT CATSRGTGVGVTEAFF
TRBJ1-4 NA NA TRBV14 TGTGCCAGCAGCCAAAGACAGAACTTTAATGAAAAACTGTTTTTT CASSQRQNFNEKLFF
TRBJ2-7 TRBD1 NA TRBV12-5 TGTGCTAGTGGTCGACAGGGGCCTAGGTACGAGCAGTACTTC CASGRQGPRYEQYF
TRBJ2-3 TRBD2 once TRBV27 TGTGCCAGCAGTTTTAGACTAGCGGGGGGGCTGGGCACAGATACGCAGTATTTT CASSFRLAGGLGTDTQYF
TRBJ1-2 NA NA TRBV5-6 TGTGCCAGCAGTCTTAGTTATGGCTACACCTTC CASSLSYGYTF
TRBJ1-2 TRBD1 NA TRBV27 TGTGCCAGCAGGGTGACAGGGGGACATGGCTACACCTTC CASRVTGGHGYTF
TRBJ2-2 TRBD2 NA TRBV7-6 TGTGCCAGCAGCCATAGCGGGGTCACCGGGGAGCTGTTTTTT CASSHSGVTGELFF
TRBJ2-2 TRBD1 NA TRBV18 TGTGCCAGCTCACCAAGGGACAGCACCGGGGAGCTGTTTTTT CASSPRDSTGELFF
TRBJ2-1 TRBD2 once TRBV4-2 TGTGCCAGCAGCCAAGAGACGGGAGGGCCGGGTGAGCAGTTCTTC CASSQETGGPGEQFF
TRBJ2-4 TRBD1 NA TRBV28 TGTGCCAGCAGCCGACAGGGGGCCAAAAACATTCAGTACTTC CASSRQGAKNIQYF
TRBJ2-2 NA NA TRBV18 TGTGCCAGCTCACCAGTGACTAGGAACACCGGGGAGCTGTTTTTT CASSPVTRNTGELFF